This TCR beta chain was captured by sequencing in a study of blood T cell repertoires in COVID-19. The overall study: The United States, Italy and Spain were the sources of the acute and convalescent COVID-19 samples. From T cells, B-cell-depleted T cells, or PBMCs came the material, which was cDNA or gDNA.

Germline CDR1 reads MNHNS; CDR2 reads SASEGT. The CDR3 loop spans 19 amino acids. V lost 1 base and J 6 bases, leaving 24 bases between the germline ends. Original analysis: For nucleated cells, counts were estimated from reference gene primer amplification. The data were produced by immunoSEQ multiplex PCR, yet TCRdb's version contains in-frame clones alone and is incomplete. D and trimming were read from the DNA, whereas the V and J calls and clone size are those reported in that table. The repertoire holds around 230,000 clones, 83% seen once, with 2% to 3% in the top ten. The sample comprised peripheral blood. This sequence originates from a woman aged 40 to 49 with active or convalescent COVID-19. The chain joins TRBV6-1 to TRBJ2-2; no definite D call. Here the CDR3 reads CASSEVSAWAGSMSGELFF. CDR3 nucleotides: TGTGCCAGCAGTGAAGTAAGTGCCTGGGCAGGTTCGATGTCCGGGGAGCTGTTTTTT.